These 14 T cell receptor beta chains were all obtained from the same sample, sequenced in a study of blood T cell repertoires in COVID-19. Libraries were prepared by immunoSEQ multiplex PCR; TCRdb keeps only in-frame clonotypes and omits some of them. The sample includes just over 15,000 clones, roughly 84% of them seen just once. The specimen sequenced was peripheral blood. Receptors were obtained from a human donor in a cohort sampled during active COVID-19.

This rearrangement joins TRBV7-3 to TRBJ1-1, with a weak D call TRBD1 (5 bases). The CDR3 is 14 amino acids. The V gene lost 1 base and the J gene lost 2 bases, with 8 bases spanning the gap. Germline V gene lookup returns CDR1 SGHTA and CDR2 FQGTGA. CDR3 amino acids: CASSLSGGNTEAFF. The CDR3 DNA reads as TGTGCCAGCAGCTTAAGCGGGGGAAACACTGAAGCTTTCTTT.

This chain connects TRBV27 to TRBJ2-5; D uncertain. Germline-derived CDR1 and CDR2 are MNHEY and SMNVEV (reference sequence). CDR3 length equals 14 residues. Trimming removed 3 bases from V and 1 base from J, with 9 bases in between. The DNA for the CDR3 is TGTGCCAGCAGTTTCATACACAGCCAAGAGACCCAGTACTTC. Translated, it gives CASSFIHSQETQYF.

This rearrangement joins TRBV14 to TRBJ2-1, with D possibly being TRBD1 (6 bases). The CDR3 sequence is 13 residues long. The germline V and J ends were trimmed by 1 base and 16 bases, with 17 bases remaining between them. Germline CDR1 reads SGHDN; CDR2 reads FVKESK. The CDR3, as DNA: TGTGCCAGCAGCCAAGTAGGGGGTCCGCTCCCATTCTTC. It codes for CASSQVGGPLPFF.

This sequence joins TRBV6-5 and TRBJ2-3, with a weak D call TRBD2 (6 bases). V lost 4 bases to trimming and J lost 5 bases, with 19 bases between them. This CDR3 comprises 16 residues. CDR1 MNHEY and CDR2 SVGAGI come from the germline V gene. CDR3 residues: CASSSVSGSGRDTQYF. The CDR3 nucleotides are TGTGCCAGCAGTTCGGTTAGTGGTAGCGGAAGAGATACGCAGTATTTT.

The chain is built from TRBV19 and TRBJ2-5; 12 bases are a match to TRBD1. Per germline, CDR1 LNHDA and CDR2 SQIVND (reference sequence). V shed 5 bases and J 5 bases; nucleotides not matched to a gene: 9. The CDR3 contains 16 residues. CDR3 loop: CASSVTGTGGKETQYF. The CDR3 nucleotides are TGTGCCAGTAGTGTGACCGGGACAGGGGGCAAGGAGACCCAGTACTTC. Drawing the rest from reference TRBV19 and TRBJ2-5, the complete variable domain is DGGITQSPKYLFRKEGQNVTLSCEQNLNHDAMYWYRQDPGQGLRLIYYSQIVNDFQKGDIAEGYSVSREKKESFPLTVTSAQKNPTAFYLCASSVTGTGGKETQYFGPGTRLLVL.

This chain links TRBV14 with TRBJ2-3; tentative D call: TRBD1 (6 bases). Germline loops: CDR1 SGHDN, CDR2 FVKESK. There are 16 residues in the CDR3. The V end was cut by 3 bases, the J end by 0 bases, with 13 bases between. The CDR3 nucleotides are TGTGCCAGCAGCCAGAGGGGACACTATAGCACAGATACGCAGTATTTT. It codes for CASSQRGHYSTDTQYF.

In nucleotides, the CDR3 is TGCAGCGTTGATTCATGGGGGGAGGGCGAGCAGTACTTC. Translated, it gives CSVDSWGEGEQYF. The rearrangement links TRBV29-1 to TRBJ2-7, with TRBD2 identical over 7 bases. Germline lookup yields CDR1 SQVTM and CDR2 ANQGSEA. The CDR3 has 13 residues. V was pared by 3 bases and J by 6 bases, with 8 bases of the junction left unmatched.

The V call is TRBV7-6, the J call TRBJ1-4, with 7 nucleotides matching TRBD1. V lost 0 bases and J lost 6; bases outside the gene matches: 1. Germline V gives CDR1 SGHVS, CDR2 FNYEAQ. CDR3 length: 14 amino acids. CDR3 bases: TGTGCCAGCAGCTTAGCAGGGGGCGATGAAAAACTGTTTTTT. Translated: CASSLAGGDEKLFF.

The chain joins TRBV30 to TRBJ1-2; D perhaps matches TRBD1 (6 bases). Germline-derived CDR1 and CDR2 are GTSNPN and SVGIG (reference sequence). The V end was cut by 0 bases, the J end by 8 bases, with 19 bases between. The CDR3 is made up of 15 amino acids. CDR3 region: CAWSVLLGGVGGYTF. CDR3 nucleotides: TGTGCCTGGAGTGTACTCCTAGGGGGGGTCGGAGGCTACACCTTC.

The rearrangement joins TRBV6-1 to TRBJ2-3, with TRBD1 as a possible D gene (5 bases). The CDR3 has 15 amino acids. Germline assignment: CDR1 MNHNS and CDR2 SASEGT. Trimming took 2 bases from V and 4 from J, leaving 13 bases between them. The CDR3 nucleotides are TGTGCCAGCAGTGAATCAGGGTCATGGTCAGATACGCAGTATTTT. It encodes CASSESGSWSDTQYF.

This clone is labeled large. CDR3 sequence (DNA): TGTGCCAGCGCGATGACTAGCGGGAGATCGGAGACCCAGTACTTC. This codes for CASAMTSGRSETQYF. V is TRBV27 and J is TRBJ2-5, with 12 positions matching TRBD2. The V and J ends lost 8 bases and 5 bases, in that order; junction bases with no gene match: 9. CDR3 size: 15 residues. The V gene's germline CDR1 is MNHEY and CDR2 SMNVEV (reference sequence).

This clone was picked up one time. The rearrangement joins TRBV2 to TRBJ2-3; D possibly corresponds to TRBD1 (7 bases). CDR1 and CDR2 from the germline V gene are SNHLY and FYNNEI. Trimming cost V 5 bases and J 6 bases, with 27 bases left between them. The CDR3 is 18 residues long. CDR3 in DNA: TGTGCCAGCAGTTCTCCCCGGGGGAGACAGGGCGATTTGGATACGCAGTATTTT. This codes for CASSSPRGRQGDLDTQYF. The full variable domain, in which reference TRBV2 and TRBJ2-3 provide the parts outside the CDR3, is EPEVTQTPSHQVTQMGQEVILRCVPISNHLYFYWYRQILGQKVEFLVSFYNNEISEKSEIFDDQFSVERPDGSNFTLKIRSTKLEDSAMYFCASSSPRGRQGDLDTQYFGPGTRLTVL.

This clone was picked up a small number of times. The chain has TRBV7-2 and TRBJ1-5; 8 nucleotides line up with TRBD1. Looked up from germline, CDR1 is SGHTA and CDR2 is FQGNSA. With V trimmed by 4 bases and J by 6 bases, 2 bases remained unmatched. The CDR3 runs 13 residues. The CDR3 DNA is TGTGCCAGCAGCTCAGGGGGCGGTCAGCCCCAGCATTTT. Residues: CASSSGGGQPQHF.

The rearrangement joins TRBV28 to TRBJ2-1; no clear D. The CDR3 consists of 11 residues. The germline V gene encodes CDR1 MDHEN and CDR2 SYDVKM. V was pared by 6 bases and J by 10 bases, with 10 bases between. The CDR3 spells CASSLSREQFF. The CDR3 nucleotides are TGTGCCAGCAGCCTTTCGAGGGAGCAGTTCTTC.